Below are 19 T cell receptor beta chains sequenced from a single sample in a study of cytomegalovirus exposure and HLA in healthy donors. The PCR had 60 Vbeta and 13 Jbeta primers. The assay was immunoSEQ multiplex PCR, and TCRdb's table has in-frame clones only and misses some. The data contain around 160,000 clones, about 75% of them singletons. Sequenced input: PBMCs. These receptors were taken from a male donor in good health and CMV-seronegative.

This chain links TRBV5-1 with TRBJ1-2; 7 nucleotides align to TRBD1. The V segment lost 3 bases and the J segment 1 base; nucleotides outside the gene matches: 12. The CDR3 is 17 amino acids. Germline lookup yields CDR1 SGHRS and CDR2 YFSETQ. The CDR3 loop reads CASSSSPGQRNNYGYTF. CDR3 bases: TGCGCCAGCAGCTCGTCTCCGGGACAGCGAAATAACTATGGCTACACCTTC.

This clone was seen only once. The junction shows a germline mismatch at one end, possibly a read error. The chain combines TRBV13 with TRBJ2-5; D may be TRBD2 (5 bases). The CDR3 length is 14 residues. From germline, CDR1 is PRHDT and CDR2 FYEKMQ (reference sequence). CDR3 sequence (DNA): TGTGCCGGCAGCCCGAGAACACTAGAAGAGACCCAGTACTTC. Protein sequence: CAGSPRTLEETQYF.

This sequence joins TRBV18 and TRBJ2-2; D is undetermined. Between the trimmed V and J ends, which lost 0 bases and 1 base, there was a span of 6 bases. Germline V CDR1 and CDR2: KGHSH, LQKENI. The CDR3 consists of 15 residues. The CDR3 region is CASSPPRQNTGELFF. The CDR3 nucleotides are TGTGCCAGCTCACCACCCAGGCAGAACACCGGGGAGCTGTTTTTT.

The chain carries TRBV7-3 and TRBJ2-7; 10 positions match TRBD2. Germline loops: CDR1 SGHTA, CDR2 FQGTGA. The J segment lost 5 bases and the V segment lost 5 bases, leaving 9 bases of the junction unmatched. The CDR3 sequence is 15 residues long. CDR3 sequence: CASSPSGSTMDEQYF. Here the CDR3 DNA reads TGTGCCAGCAGCCCTAGCGGGAGTACGATGGACGAGCAGTACTTC.

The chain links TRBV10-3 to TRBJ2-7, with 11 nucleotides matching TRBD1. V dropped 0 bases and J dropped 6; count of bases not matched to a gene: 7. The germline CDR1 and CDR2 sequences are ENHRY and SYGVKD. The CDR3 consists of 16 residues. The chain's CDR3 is CAISESLGQGAREQYF. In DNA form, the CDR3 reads TGTGCCATCAGTGAGTCCCTTGGACAGGGGGCTCGCGAGCAGTACTTC.

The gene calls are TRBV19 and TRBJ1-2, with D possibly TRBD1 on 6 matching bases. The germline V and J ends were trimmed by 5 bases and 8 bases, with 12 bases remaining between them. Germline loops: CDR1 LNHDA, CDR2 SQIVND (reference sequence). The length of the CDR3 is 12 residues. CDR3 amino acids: CASSVGGLGYTF. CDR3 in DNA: TGTGCCAGTAGTGTGGGGGGGCTCGGCTACACCTTC.

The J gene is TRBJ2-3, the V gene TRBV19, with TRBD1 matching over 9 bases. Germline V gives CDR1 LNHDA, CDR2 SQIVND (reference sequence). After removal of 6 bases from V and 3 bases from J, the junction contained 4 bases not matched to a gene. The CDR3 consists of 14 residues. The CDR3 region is CASSHRGQTDTQYF. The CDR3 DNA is TGTGCCAGTAGCCACAGGGGGCAAACAGATACGCAGTATTTT.

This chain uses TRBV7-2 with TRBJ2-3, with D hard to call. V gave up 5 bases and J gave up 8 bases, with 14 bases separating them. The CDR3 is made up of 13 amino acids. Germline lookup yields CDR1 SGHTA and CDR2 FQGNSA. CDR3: CASSEISLGTQYF. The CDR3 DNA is TGTGCCAGCAGCGAGATCTCCCTCGGTACGCAGTATTTT.

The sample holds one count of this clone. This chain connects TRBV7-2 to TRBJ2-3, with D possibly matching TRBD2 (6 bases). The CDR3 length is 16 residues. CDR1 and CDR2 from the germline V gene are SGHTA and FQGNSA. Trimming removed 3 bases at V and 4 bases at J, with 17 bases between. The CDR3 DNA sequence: TGTGCCAGCAGCTTTACTAGCCCCCCTTCGGCAGATACGCAGTATTTT. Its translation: CASSFTSPPSADTQYF.

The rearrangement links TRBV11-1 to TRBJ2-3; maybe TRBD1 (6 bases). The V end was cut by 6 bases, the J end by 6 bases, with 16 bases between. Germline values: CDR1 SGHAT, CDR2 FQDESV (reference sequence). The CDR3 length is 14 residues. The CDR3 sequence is CASRDSRGVDTQYF. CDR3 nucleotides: TGTGCCAGCAGGGACTCCAGGGGAGTGGATACGCAGTATTTT.

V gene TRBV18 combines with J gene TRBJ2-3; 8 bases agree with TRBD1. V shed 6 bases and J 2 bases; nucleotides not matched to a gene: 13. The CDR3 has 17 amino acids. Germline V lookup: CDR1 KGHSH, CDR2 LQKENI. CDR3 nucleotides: TGTGCCAGCTCGCCCGGGACAGGTATTTTACTCACAGATACGCAGTATTTT. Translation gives CASSPGTGILLTDTQYF. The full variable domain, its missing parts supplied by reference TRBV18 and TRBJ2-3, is NAGVMQNPRHLVRRRGQEARLRCSPMKGHSHVYWYRQLPEEGLKFMVYLQKENIIDESGMPKERFSAEFPKEGPSILRIQQVVRGDSAAYFCASSPGTGILLTDTQYFGPGTRLTVL.

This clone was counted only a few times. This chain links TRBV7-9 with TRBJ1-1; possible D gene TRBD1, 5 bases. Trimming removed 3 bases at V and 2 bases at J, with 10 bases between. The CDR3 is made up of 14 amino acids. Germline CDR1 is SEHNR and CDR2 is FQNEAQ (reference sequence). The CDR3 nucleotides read TGTGCCAGCAGCTTCTCACAGGCTAACACTGAAGCTTTCTTT. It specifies CASSFSQANTEAFF. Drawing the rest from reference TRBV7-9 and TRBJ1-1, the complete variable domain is DTGVSQNPRHKITKRGQNVTFRCDPISEHNRLYWYRQTLGQGPEFLTYFQNEAQLEKSRLLSDRFSAERPKGSFSTLEIQRTEQGDSAMYLCASSFSQANTEAFFGQGTRLTVV.

The CDR3 sequence: CASSLSAGVFAEQYF. For the CDR3, the DNA is TGTGCCAGCAGCTTGTCAGCGGGAGTGTTTGCCGAGCAGTACTTC. The chain couples TRBV7-2 to TRBJ2-7; 8 nucleotides align to TRBD2. The germline V gene encodes CDR1 SGHTA and CDR2 FQGNSA. J was trimmed by 6 bases and V by 3 bases; bases with no gene match: 10. This CDR3 has 15 amino acids.

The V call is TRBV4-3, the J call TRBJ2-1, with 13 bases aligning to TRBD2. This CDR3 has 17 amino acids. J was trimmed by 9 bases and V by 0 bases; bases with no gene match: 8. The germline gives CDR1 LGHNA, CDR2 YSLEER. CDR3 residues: CASSQDASLAGGGEQFF. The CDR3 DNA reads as TGCGCCAGCAGCCAAGATGCCTCACTAGCGGGAGGGGGTGAGCAGTTCTTC.

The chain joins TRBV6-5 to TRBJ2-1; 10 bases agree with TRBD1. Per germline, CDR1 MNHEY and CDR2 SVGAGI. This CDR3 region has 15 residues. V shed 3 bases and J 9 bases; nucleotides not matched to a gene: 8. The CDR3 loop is CASSYRDRGHGEQFF. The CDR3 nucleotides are TGTGCCAGCAGTTATCGTGACAGGGGGCATGGTGAGCAGTTCTTC.

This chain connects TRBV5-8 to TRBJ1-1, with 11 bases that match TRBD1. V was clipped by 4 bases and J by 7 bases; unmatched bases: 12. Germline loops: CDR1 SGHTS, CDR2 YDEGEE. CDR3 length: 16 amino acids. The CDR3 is CASSLGTGGQRDEAFF. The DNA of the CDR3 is TGTGCCAGCAGCCTCGGGACAGGGGGGCAGAGGGATGAAGCTTTCTTT.

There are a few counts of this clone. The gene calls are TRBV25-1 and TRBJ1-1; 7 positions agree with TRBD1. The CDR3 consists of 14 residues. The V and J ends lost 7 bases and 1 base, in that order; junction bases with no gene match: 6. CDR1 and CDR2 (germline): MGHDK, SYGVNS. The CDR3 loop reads CASKGQATNTEAFF. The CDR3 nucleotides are TGTGCCAGCAAAGGACAGGCGACGAACACTGAAGCTTTCTTT.

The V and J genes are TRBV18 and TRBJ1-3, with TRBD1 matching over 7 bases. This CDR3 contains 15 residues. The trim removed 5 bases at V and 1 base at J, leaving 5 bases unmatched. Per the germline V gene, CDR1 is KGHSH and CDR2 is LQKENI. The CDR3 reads CASSTGTESGNTIYF. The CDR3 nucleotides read TGTGCCAGCTCAACCGGGACAGAGTCTGGAAACACCATATATTTT.

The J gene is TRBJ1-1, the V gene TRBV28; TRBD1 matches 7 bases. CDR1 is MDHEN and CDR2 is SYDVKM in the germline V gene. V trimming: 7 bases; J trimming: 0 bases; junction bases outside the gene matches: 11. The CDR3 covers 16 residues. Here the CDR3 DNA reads TGTGCCAGCACCCCAGGGGGGCGGATAGTGAACACTGAAGCTTTCTTT. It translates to CASTPGGRIVNTEAFF.